The rows below give T cell receptor beta chains drawn from one sample of a study of T-cell memory formation after mild COVID-19. Each CDR3 protein gets one entry after TCRdb re-called the 5' RACE reads with MiXCR. The sample contains roughly 45,000 distinct CDR3 sequences, less than 35% of which appear only once. The sample was PBMCs or a T cell subset sorted from them (not recorded which). The receptors come from a man aged 18 to 30 who had mild COVID-19 (a few samples of this study predate the infection). Cell type and time point are not known. Each CDR3 is given with its conserved first and last residue. D genes are given only for firm matches. Size is stated for part of the rows, as once, few or many counts, or as a class when the clone is expanded.

>TRBV20-1|-|TRBD2|TRBJ2-3
TGCAGTGCTATCACTTTCTACGGGGGGGTAAACTTTGCTTGCACAGATACGCAGTATTTT
CSAITFYGGVNFACTDTQYF
>TRBV7-9|-|-|TRBJ1-1
TGTGCCAGCAGTGCGGTCGGGTATTCGAACACTGAAGCTTTCTTT
CASSAVGYSNTEAFF
>TRBV12-3/TRBV12-4|-|-|TRBJ1-2
TGTGCCAGCAGTTTACCCGGGCGCTATGGCTACACCTTC
CASSLPGRYGYTF
>TRBV4-1|-|-|TRBJ2-3
TGCGCCAGCAGCCAAGAGCCTAGCGTCACAGATACGCAGTATTTT
CASSQEPSVTDTQYF
>TRBV28|few|TRBD1|TRBJ2-1
TGTGCCAGCATATTCGGGACAGGGGCCTACAATGAGCAGTTCTTC
CASIFGTGAYNEQFF
>TRBV15|once|-|TRBJ2-7
TGTGCCACCAGCAGAGATGGAGATCTTTCCTACGAGCAGTACTTC
CATSRDGDLSYEQYF
>TRBV12-3/TRBV12-4|few|-|TRBJ2-1
TGTGCCAGCACTTTTTACTCCTACAATGAGCAGTTCTTC
CASTFYSYNEQFF
>TRBV12-5|-|-|TRBJ2-7
TGTGCTAGTGGTTTGGGGGGGGCGCGCGAGCAGTACTTC
CASGLGGAREQYF
>TRBV6-6|many|-|TRBJ2-5
TGTGCCAGCAGAACAGGGTACCAAGAGACCCAGTACTTC
CASRTGYQETQYF
>TRBV20-1|-|-|TRBJ2-7
TGCAGTGCTAGACCAGGGACGTCCTACGAGCAGTACTTC
CSARPGTSYEQYF
>TRBV9|-|-|TRBJ1-1
TGTGCCAGCAGCGTAGCAACAGGCCTTGGCTCTGAAGCTTTCTTT
CASSVATGLGSEAFF
>TRBV6-1|-|-|TRBJ1-1
TGTGCCAGCAGTTTTTATTCGACTGAAGCTTTCTTT
CASSFYSTEAFF
>TRBV29-1|few|TRBD1|TRBJ2-5
TGCAGCGTTGAAGGACAGGGGGTGGGAGAGACCCAGTACTTC
CSVEGQGVGETQYF
>TRBV30|-|-|TRBJ2-5
TGTGCCTGGAGTTCAGCAGGGACGTACCAAGAGACTCAGTACTTC
CAWSSAGTYQETQYF
>TRBV7-9|many|-|TRBJ2-7
TGTGCCAGCAGCTTATTGGGAGGCGTACGATCCTACGAGCAGTACTTC
CASSLLGGVRSYEQYF
>TRBV11-3|-|TRBD2|TRBJ2-7
TGTGCCAGCAGCCCCGGACTAGTAGTCGACGAGCAGTACTTC
CASSPGLVVDEQYF
>TRBV7-6|few|TRBD1|TRBJ2-1
TGTGCCAGCAGCGCAAGGGACAGGCCCCGAAATGAGCAGTTCTTC
CASSARDRPRNEQFF
>TRBV9|-|-|TRBJ2-3
TGTGCCAGCAGCGGCGAGGGGACCACAGATACGCAGTATTTT
CASSGEGTTDTQYF
>TRBV4-3|-|TRBD2|TRBJ2-5
TGCGCCAGCAGCCAAGATTGGGCTAGCGGGGATGGGGAGACCCAGTACTTC
CASSQDWASGDGETQYF
>TRBV29-1|few|-|TRBJ1-2
TGCAGCGTTGAAGATTCCGGACGCTATGGCTACACCTTC
CSVEDSGRYGYTF
>TRBV7-6|few|TRBD2|TRBJ2-5
TGTGCCAGCAGCTTGAGCGGGGGGGTAGAGACCCAGTACTTC
CASSLSGGVETQYF
>TRBV7-2|few|-|TRBJ2-2
TGTGCCAGCAGGCCCGCTCCAGGGGCGAACACCGGGGAGCTGTTTTTT
CASRPAPGANTGELFF
>TRBV7-9|-|-|TRBJ2-1
TGTGCCAGCCTGGGGGGACTCGCAAGGGATGAGCAGTTCTTC
CASLGGLARDEQFF
>TRBV6-4|few|TRBD2|TRBJ2-3
TGTGCCAGCAGTGACTCTAGCGGGGGGGCAGATACGCAGTATTTT
CASSDSSGGADTQYF
>TRBV20-1|few|-|TRBJ2-1
TGCAGTGCTAGGCCCCTTAAACGGAGCTCCTACAATGAGCAGTTCTTC
CSARPLKRSSYNEQFF
>TRBV29-1|-|TRBD1|TRBJ2-3
TGCAGCGTCGCGAGTACAGGGGGTTTAGGAGATACGCAGTATTTT
CSVASTGGLGDTQYF
>TRBV9|-|-|TRBJ2-5
TGTGCCAGCAGCGACGGGGATGGGAGGCATGGGGAGACCCAGTACTTC
CASSDGDGRHGETQYF
>TRBV18|-|-|TRBJ1-1
TGTGCCAGCTCACCCTCCGGGGGGACTGAAGCTTTCTTT
CASSPSGGTEAFF
>TRBV9|-|-|TRBJ2-3
TGTGCCAGCAGCGTTACCGGGGACTCCCCTCCCGATACGCAGTATTTT
CASSVTGDSPPDTQYF
>TRBV28|-|-|TRBJ2-5
TGTGCCAGCAGTGACCGGGACACGGAGTACCAAGAGACCCAGTACTTC
CASSDRDTEYQETQYF
>TRBV4-3|few|TRBD1|TRBJ2-4
TGCGCCAGCAGCGAGGGGGCCATTCAGTACTTC
CASSEGAIQYF
>TRBV6-6|-|-|TRBJ2-2
TGTGCCAGCAGTACCACAGGGTGGCTCGCCGGGGAGCTGTTTTTT
CASSTTGWLAGELFF
>TRBV7-9|few|-|TRBJ2-7
TGTGCCAGCAGCTTCCAGGGCGGCCCCGAGCAGTACTTC
CASSFQGGPEQYF